This T cell receptor beta chain was documented in a study of T-cell memory formation after mild COVID-19. Trimming took off 4 bases at V and 12 bases at J, with 9 bases between the two ends. This CDR3 has 9 residues. Germline CDR1 is SQVTM and CDR2 is ANQGSEA. There are a few counts of this clonotype. Antigen: not known. Points from the study as a whole: Among clones contracting day 15 to 85, CD4/CD8 was balanced, whereas later expanders leaned CD4+.

TCRdb reprocessed the 5' RACE reads via MiXCR and lists one record per CDR3 protein. Among about 180,000 distinct CDR3 sequences listed, 16% were seen once. The TCR originated in an adult woman who had mild COVID-19 (a few samples of this study predate the infection). Cell type and time point are not known. This chain connects TRBV29-1 to TRBJ1-1; D may be TRBD1 (5 bases). Sequencing input: PBMCs or a T cell subset sorted from them (not recorded which). CDR3 sequence reads: CSVGQGPFF. CDR3 coding DNA: TGCAGCGTTGGGCAGGGACCTTTCTTT.